Reported below is one T cell receptor (beta chain). Its antigen remains unknown. This CDR3 has 14 amino acids. The germline gives CDR1 LNHDA, CDR2 SQIVND (reference sequence). With V trimmed by 5 bases and J by 6 bases, 4 bases remained unmatched. This record comes from a study of T cells in localized non-small cell lung cancer. TCRdb keeps only in-frame clones here, not all; method: immunoSEQ multiplex PCR. The sample shows about 57,000 clones, roughly nine tenths of them seen only once. Study findings and constraints: Heterogeneity within the tumor remains possible, as just one region underwent sequencing. An association was observed between higher blood T cell density and longer overall survival.

Sample: peripheral blood, taken before any cancer treatment. The receptor's source is a man aged 40 to 69 with stage I lung adenocarcinoma. V and J are TRBV19 and TRBJ2-1; 10 bases line up with TRBD1. The CDR3 nucleotides are TGTGCCAGTAGTCCCTGGACAGGGGGCAATGAGCAGTTCTTC. Its translation is CASSPWTGGNEQFF.